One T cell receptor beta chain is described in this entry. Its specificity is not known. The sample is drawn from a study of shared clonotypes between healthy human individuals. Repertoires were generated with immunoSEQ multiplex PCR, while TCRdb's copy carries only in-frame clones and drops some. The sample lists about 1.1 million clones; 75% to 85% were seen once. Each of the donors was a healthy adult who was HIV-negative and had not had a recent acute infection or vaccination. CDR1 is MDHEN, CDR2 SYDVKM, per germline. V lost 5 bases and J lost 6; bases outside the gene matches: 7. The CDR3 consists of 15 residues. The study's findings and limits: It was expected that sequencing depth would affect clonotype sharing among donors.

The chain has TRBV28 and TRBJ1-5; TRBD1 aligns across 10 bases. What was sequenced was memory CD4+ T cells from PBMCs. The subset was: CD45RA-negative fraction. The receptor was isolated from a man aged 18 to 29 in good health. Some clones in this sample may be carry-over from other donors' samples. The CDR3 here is CASSRQGAVAQPQHF. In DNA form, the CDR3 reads TGTGCCAGCAGTCGACAGGGGGCAGTGGCTCAGCCCCAGCATTTT.